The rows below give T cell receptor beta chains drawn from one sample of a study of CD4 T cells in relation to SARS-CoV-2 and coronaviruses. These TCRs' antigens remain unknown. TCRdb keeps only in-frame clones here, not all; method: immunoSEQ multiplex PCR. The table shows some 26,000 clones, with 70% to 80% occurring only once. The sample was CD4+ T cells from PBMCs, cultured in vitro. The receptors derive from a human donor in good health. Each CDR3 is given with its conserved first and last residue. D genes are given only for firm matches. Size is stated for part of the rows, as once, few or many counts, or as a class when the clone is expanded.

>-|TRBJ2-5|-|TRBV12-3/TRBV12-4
TGTGCCAGCAGTCCGGACGGACAAGAGACCCAGTACTTC
CASSPDGQETQYF
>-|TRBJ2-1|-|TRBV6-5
TGTGCCAGCAGGGGGATGAACTACAATGAGCAGTTCTTC
CASRGMNYNEQFF
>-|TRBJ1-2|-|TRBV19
TGTGCCAGTAGTATAGGCGGGATGAGGACGACACCCTATGGCTACACCTTC
CASSIGGMRTTPYGYTF
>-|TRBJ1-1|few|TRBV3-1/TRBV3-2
TGTGCCAGCAGCCAGGGGGCGGACACTGAAGCTTTCTTT
CASSQGADTEAFF
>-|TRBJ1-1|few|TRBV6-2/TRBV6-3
TGTGCCAGCAGTAAAACCCTCAGGGCTGAAGCTTTCTTT
CASSKTLRAEAFF
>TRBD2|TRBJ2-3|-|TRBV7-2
TGTGCCAGCAGCTTAACGACTAGCGGGGCAGATACGCAGTATTTT
CASSLTTSGADTQYF
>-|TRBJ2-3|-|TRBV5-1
TGCGCCAGCAGCTTACCTAGCACAGATACGCAGTATTTT
CASSLPSTDTQYF
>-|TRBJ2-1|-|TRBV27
TGTGCCAGCAGTTTACCCCCCAGCCATGAGCAGTTCTTC
CASSLPPSHEQFF
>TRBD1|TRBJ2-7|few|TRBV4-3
TGCGCCAGCAGCCGGATGGGACAGAACTACGAGCAGTACTTC
CASSRMGQNYEQYF
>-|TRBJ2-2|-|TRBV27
TGTGCCAGCAGTTTCCCGAACGGGGAGCTGTTTTTT
CASSFPNGELFF
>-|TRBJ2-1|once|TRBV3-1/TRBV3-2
TGTGCCAGCAGCCAATCTCCCCTCTTC
CASSQSPLF
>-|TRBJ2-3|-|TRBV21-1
TGTGCCAGCACCGATCGCGCCCGTGGGAGGTGGGTAGATACGCAGTATTTT
CASTDRARGRWVDTQYF
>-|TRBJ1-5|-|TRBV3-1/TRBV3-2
TGTGCCAGCAGCCAAGGACGGAATCAGCCCCAGCATTTT
CASSQGRNQPQHF
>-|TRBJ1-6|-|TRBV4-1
TGCGCCAGCAGACTAACAGGGTCTAATTCACCCCTCCACTTT
CASRLTGSNSPLHF
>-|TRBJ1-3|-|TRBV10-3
TGTGCCACCTTAGACAGGAACTCTGGAAACACCATATATTTT
CATLDRNSGNTIYF
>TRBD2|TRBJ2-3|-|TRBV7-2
TGTGCCAGCAGCTTAAGGTTAACTAGCGGGGCTACAGATACGCAGTATTTT
CASSLRLTSGATDTQYF
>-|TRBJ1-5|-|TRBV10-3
TGTGCCATCAGTGAGTCAGTACGTGGAAGGGCCAGCAATCAGCCCCAGCATTTT
CAISESVRGRASNQPQHF
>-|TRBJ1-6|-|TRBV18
TGTGCCAGCTCACCAACGGGTAATGCTAATTCACCCCTCCACTTT
CASSPTGNANSPLHF
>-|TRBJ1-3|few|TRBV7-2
TGTGCCAGCAGCTTAGCAGGGTCTGGAAACACCATATATTTT
CASSLAGSGNTIYF
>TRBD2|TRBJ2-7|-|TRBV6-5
TGTGCCAGCAGTTACCTTAGCGGGAGGGGGTACGAGCAGTACTTC
CASSYLSGRGYEQYF
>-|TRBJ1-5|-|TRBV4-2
TGTGCCAGCAGCCCTTACGGGAGGGAGGGCAATCAGCCCCAGCATTTT
CASSPYGREGNQPQHF
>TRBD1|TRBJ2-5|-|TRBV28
TGTGCCAGCAGTTCAGGGGGGATATGGACAGGGGATGAAGAGACCCAGTACTTC
CASSSGGIWTGDEETQYF
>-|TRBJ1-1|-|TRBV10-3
TGTGCCATCAGTTCGGCGTCCGGCACTGAAGCTTTCTTT
CAISSASGTEAFF
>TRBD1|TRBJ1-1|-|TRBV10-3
TGTGCCATCAGGGATACAGGGGGGTTGAACACTGAAGCTTTCTTT
CAIRDTGGLNTEAFF
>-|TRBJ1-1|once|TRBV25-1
TGTGCCAGCCCACGGCGCAATTCCGAAGCTTTCTTT
CASPRRNSEAFF
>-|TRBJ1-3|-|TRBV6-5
TGTGCCAGCACGGGTGGAAGGTCGGGAGGAAACACCATATATTTT
CASTGGRSGGNTIYF
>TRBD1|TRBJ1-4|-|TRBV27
TGTGCCAGCAGTTCTCTCGGGACAGGGGAAAATGAAAAACTGTTTTTT
CASSSLGTGENEKLFF
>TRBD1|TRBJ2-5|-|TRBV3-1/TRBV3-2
TGTGCCAGCAGCCAAGATAGCAGGGGGGAGACCCAGTACTTC
CASSQDSRGETQYF
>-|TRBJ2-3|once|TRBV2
TGTGCCAGCAATGTTCTACAGGGTGAAACAGATACGCAGTATTTT
CASNVLQGETDTQYF
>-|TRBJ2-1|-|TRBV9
TGTGCCAGCAGCGTAGTTGCGCGTGCTGAGCAGTTCTTC
CASSVVARAEQFF
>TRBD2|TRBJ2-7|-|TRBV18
TGTGCCAGCTCGGTAGCGGGGGGGCCGTACGAGCAGTACTTC
CASSVAGGPYEQYF
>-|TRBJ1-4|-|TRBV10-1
TGCGCCAGCAGTGAATTAGGAGGACCTAATGAAAAACTGTTTTTT
CASSELGGPNEKLFF
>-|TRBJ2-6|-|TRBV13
TGTGCCAGCAGTTCACACCGCTCTGGGGCCAACGTCCTGACTTTC
CASSSHRSGANVLTF
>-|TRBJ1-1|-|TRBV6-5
TGTGCCAGCGGGTTTGAGGGGATCACTGAAGCTTTCTTT
CASGFEGITEAFF
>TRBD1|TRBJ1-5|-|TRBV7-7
TGTGCCAGCAGCTTACCGGGACAGGCCTGTCAGCCCCAGCATTTT
CASSLPGQACQPQHF
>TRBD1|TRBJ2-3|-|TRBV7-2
TGTGCCAGCAGCCCGGGGACAGGGGGCGCTTCAGATACGCAGTATTTT
CASSPGTGGASDTQYF
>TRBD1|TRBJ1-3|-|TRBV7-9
TGTGCCAGCAGCTTTGGGGACAGGGCTGGAAACACCATATATTTT
CASSFGDRAGNTIYF
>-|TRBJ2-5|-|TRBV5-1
TGCGCCAGCAGCTTGTTGGGCGGGTACCAAGAGACCCAGTACTTC
CASSLLGGYQETQYF
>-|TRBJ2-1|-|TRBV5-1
TGCGCCAGCAGACTGACCCCCTCGGGGGCCGACTACAATGAGCAGTTCTTC
CASRLTPSGADYNEQFF
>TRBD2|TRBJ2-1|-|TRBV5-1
TGCGCCAGCAGCTTCACTAGCGGGAGATTGACCTACAATGAGCAGTTCTTC
CASSFTSGRLTYNEQFF
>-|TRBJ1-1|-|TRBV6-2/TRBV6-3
TGTGCCAGCAGTGGGGGTGTAATGAACACTGAAGCTTTCTTT
CASSGGVMNTEAFF
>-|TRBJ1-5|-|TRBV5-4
TGTGCCAGCAGCTTGCAAGGGCCTAATCAGCCCCAGCATTTT
CASSLQGPNQPQHF
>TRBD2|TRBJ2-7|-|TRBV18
TGTGCCAGCTCACCGGGACTAGCGGGGGGATACGAGCAGTACTTC
CASSPGLAGGYEQYF
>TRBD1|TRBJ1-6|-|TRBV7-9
TGTGCCAGCAGCCGGGGACAGGGTGGCTCACCCCTCCACTTT
CASSRGQGGSPLHF
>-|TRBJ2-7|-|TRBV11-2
TGTGCCAGCAGTATAGGACATACTATCTCCTACGAGCAGTACTTC
CASSIGHTISYEQYF
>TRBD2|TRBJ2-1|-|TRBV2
TGTGCCAGCAGTGAGTTAGCGTCTAGCGGGAGACATGAGCAGTTCTTC
CASSELASSGRHEQFF
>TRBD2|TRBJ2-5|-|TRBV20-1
TGCAGTGCTGGTGGACTAGCGGGGGATGAGACCCAGTACTTC
CSAGGLAGDETQYF
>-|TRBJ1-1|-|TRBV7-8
TGTGCCAGCAGCTTAGCGCGAGGGGGGGCGCGGGGTAGAACTGAAGCTTTCTTT
CASSLARGGARGRTEAFF
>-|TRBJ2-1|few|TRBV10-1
TGCGCCAGCAGTGACCAGGTGAACAATGAGCAGTTCTTC
CASSDQVNNEQFF
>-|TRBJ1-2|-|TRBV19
TGTGCCAGTAGTCAACAGGCCTATGGCTACACCTTC
CASSQQAYGYTF
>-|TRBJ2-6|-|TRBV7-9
TGTGCCAGCAGCTTACAGGCTCTGGGGGCCAACGTCCTGACTTTC
CASSLQALGANVLTF
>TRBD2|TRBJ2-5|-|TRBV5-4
TGTGCCAGCAGCTTGCTAGCGGGAGGACAAGAGACCCAGTACTTC
CASSLLAGGQETQYF
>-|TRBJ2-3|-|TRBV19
TGTGCCAGTAGTACCGTTCGCGGGGGCACAGATACGCAGTATTTT
CASSTVRGGTDTQYF
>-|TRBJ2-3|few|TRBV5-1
TGCGCCAGCAGACCGCGCCCGGGGGGCTCAGATACGCAGTATTTT
CASRPRPGGSDTQYF
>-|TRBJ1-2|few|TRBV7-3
TGTGCCAGCAGCTTAAACTCGGCGAGGGGCTACACCTTC
CASSLNSARGYTF
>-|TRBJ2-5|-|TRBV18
TGTGCCAGCTCACCACCGAGTCTGGAGACCCAGTACTTC
CASSPPSLETQYF
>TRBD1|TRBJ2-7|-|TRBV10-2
TGCGCCAGCAGGGGACAGTCGTCCTACGAGCAGTACTTC
CASRGQSSYEQYF
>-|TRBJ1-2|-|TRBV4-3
TGCGCCAGCAGCCAAGATTATCAGGGGAACTATGGCTACACCTTC
CASSQDYQGNYGYTF
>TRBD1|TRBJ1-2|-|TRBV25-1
TGTGCCAGCACCGAAGGTAGCAGGGGGCTTGGCTACACCTTC
CASTEGSRGLGYTF